A selection of T cell receptor beta chains follows, all from one sample in a study of cytomegalovirus exposure and HLA in healthy donors. Generated by immunoSEQ multiplex PCR, the TCRdb table keeps only in-frame clones and is missing some. Among about 190,000 clones, roughly 85% were seen once, and the ten largest hold 1.5% to 2%. The sequencing input was PBMCs. These receptors came from a woman aged 18-29 years in good health and CMV-seronegative. The CDR3 runs from the conserved cysteine through the conserved F or W. Expanded clones get a size class; other rows say once, few or many, or leave the size out.

TRBV9,once,TRBJ1-1,CASSVGRGTEAFF
TRBV19,NA,TRBJ2-3,CASHPPLELRQYF
TRBV7-9,NA,TRBJ1-2,CASSWTGVDYGYTF
TRBV4-3,NA,TRBJ2-2,CASSQSSRGRSGELFF
TRBV20-1,NA,TRBJ1-1,CSARGSLAAFF
TRBV19,NA,TRBJ1-2,CASSKDRVNYGYTF
TRBV7-2,NA,TRBJ1-5,CASSEGQVGWGNQPQHF
TRBV7-7,NA,TRBJ1-3,CASSAYRGPGNTIYF
TRBV7-8,NA,TRBJ1-2,CASSLLRFYGYTF
TRBV18,NA,TRBJ2-7,CASSPLGTGAWYEQYF
TRBV28,NA,TRBJ2-5,CASTGVMEETQYF
TRBV28,NA,TRBJ2-7,CASRRGLAGAYEQYF
TRBV9,NA,TRBJ2-7,CASSERLAGELGEQYF
TRBV28,once,TRBJ2-1,CASSPPSPGLAVSEQFF
TRBV5-1,NA,TRBJ2-5,CASSLSHRDRGETQYF
TRBV4-3,few,TRBJ2-1,CASSQSSGSRNEQFF
TRBV6-5,few,TRBJ2-3,CASSPTGNQPDTQYF
TRBV30,NA,TRBJ2-7,CAWSGGLYEQYF
TRBV7-2,NA,TRBJ2-5,CASSLGAAQETQYF
TRBV30,NA,TRBJ2-7,CAWGGAYEQYF
TRBV7-6,few,TRBJ2-7,CASSPVWTSGEQYF
TRBV5-6,NA,TRBJ1-1,CASSLVGQGASFF
TRBV5-1,NA,TRBJ2-3,CASSLAPGLVTDTQYF
TRBV27,NA,TRBJ2-6,CASSQTGSGANVLTF
TRBV28,NA,TRBJ2-3,CASSSPAGGTRLADTQYF
TRBV7-2,NA,TRBJ2-1,CASSPPGGGSYNEQFF
TRBV30,NA,TRBJ2-1,CAWSGTYNEQFF
TRBV6-5,NA,TRBJ1-2,CASSSGRSVGYTF
TRBV28,once,NA,CASSLSGLADTGELFF
TRBV19,NA,TRBJ1-3,CASSTQQGLTGNTIYF
TRBV18,once,TRBJ2-1,CASSPPKGATNNEQFF
TRBV19,NA,TRBJ1-5,CASSNRGDQPQHF
TRBV10-3,NA,TRBJ2-5,CAISESFGDQYF
TRBV5-4,NA,TRBJ1-2,CASSPRGHYGYTF
TRBV2,NA,TRBJ1-5,CASKIDRESNQPQHF
TRBV27,NA,TRBJ2-7,CASSLRGTGVSYEQYF
TRBV6-5,NA,TRBJ1-1,CASSYRTGRNYEAFF
TRBV27,NA,TRBJ1-2,CASSLSYGVLGGYTF
TRBV7-2,once,TRBJ2-5,CASSDSGRGETQYF
TRBV7-9,NA,TRBJ1-2,CASSLWRGRGYTF
TRBV2,NA,TRBJ1-4,CASSSHAGTFAEKLFF